This record looks at one T cell receptor beta chain sequence and its context. Deep-level assay runs were performed. The protocol was immunoSEQ multiplex PCR, while the TCRdb copy is restricted to in-frame clones and leaves out a portion. Of some 470,000 clones in the sample, 60% to 85% were seen once. This sample is part of a study of shared clonotypes between healthy human individuals. For the study at large: Two women and a few men aged 18 to 49 served as donors.

Trimming cost V 0 bases and J 6 bases, with 6 bases left between them. The germline V gene encodes CDR1 GTSNPN and CDR2 SVGIG (reference sequence). The length of the CDR3 is 13 residues. This chain joins TRBV30 and TRBJ1-6, with D hard to call. This receptor was identified in a woman aged 40 to 50 in good health. Some clones in this sample may be carry-over from other donors' samples. What was sequenced was PBMCs. The CDR3 loop reads CAWSVIVNSPLHF. CDR3 bases: TGTGCCTGGAGTGTAATCGTTAATTCACCCCTCCACTTT.